What follows are 18 T cell receptor beta chains derived from one specimen sequenced in a study of radiotherapy plus CTLA-4 blockade in lung cancer (dated by TCRdb to the late 2010s). Libraries were built with the immunoSEQ multiplex PCR assay. This immuneACCESS table, as held by TCRdb, lists in-frame sequences with V and J called but not all clones. Of the missing ones, under half trace to an unresolved V gene in checked studies; the others have no known cause. The sample table records about 95,000 clones; about four fifths of these occur just once. The top ten clonotypes cover around 0.8% of the sample. The source material was peripheral blood, sampled from a patient treated with radiotherapy plus ipilimumab. The receptors derive from a human donor with non-small cell lung cancer who had stable disease on radiotherapy plus ipilimumab.

The chain joins TRBV7-9 to TRBJ2-3, with 7 bases fitting TRBD2. V lost 3 bases to trimming and J lost 3 bases; unmatched junction nucleotides: 3. In germline, CDR1 is SEHNR, CDR2 FQNEAQ (reference sequence). This CDR3 has 14 amino acids. CDR3 bases: TGTGCCAGCAGCTTTAGCGGGCCAACAGATACGCAGTATTTT. This sequence encodes CASSFSGPTDTQYF.

This chain links TRBV5-1 with TRBJ2-5; TRBD1 is a possible D gene (6 bases). Germline lookup yields CDR1 SGHRS and CDR2 YFSETQ. This CDR3 contains 14 residues. V shed 3 bases and J shed 5 bases, with 14 bases lying between them. CDR3 loop: CASSWGRAEETQYF. Here the CDR3 DNA reads TGCGCCAGCAGCTGGGGGCGGGCCGAGGAGACCCAGTACTTC.

The chain has TRBV6-1 and TRBJ1-2; a possible D gene is TRBD1 (5 bases). With 4 bases removed from V and 4 bases from J, the gap between germline ends came to 16 bases. This CDR3 is built from 15 residues. CDR1 and CDR2 from the germline V gene are MNHNS and SASEGT. The CDR3 coding sequence is TGTGCCAGCAGTGCCAAGGCGGGGGGACTCTATGGCTACACCTTC. This codes for CASSAKAGGLYGYTF.

The gene calls are TRBV7-6 and TRBJ2-1, with D maybe TRBD1 (5 bases). The germline gives CDR1 SGHVS, CDR2 FNYEAQ. V lost 5 bases and J lost 4, with 15 bases in between. The CDR3 is 15 residues long. In DNA form, the CDR3 reads TGTGCCAGCAGCAACACAGGTGAACTTTACAATGAGCAGTTCTTC. Its protein product is CASSNTGELYNEQFF. The full variable domain, in which reference TRBV7-6 and TRBJ2-1 provide the parts outside the CDR3, is GAGVSQSPRYKVTKRGQDVALRCDPISGHVSLYWYRQALGQGPEFLTYFNYEAQQDKSGLPNDRFSAERPEGSISTLTIQRTEQRDSAMYRCASSNTGELYNEQFFGPGTRLTVL.

This clone came up once. The rearrangement joins TRBV5-6 to TRBJ2-3; 10 positions agree with TRBD2. The length of the CDR3 is 18 residues. Looked up from germline, CDR1 is SGHDT and CDR2 is YYEEEE. J was trimmed by 3 bases and V by 4 bases; bases with no gene match: 14. This CDR3 reads CASSPGQASGSLTDTQYF. The CDR3 bases are TGTGCCAGCAGCCCGGGCCAGGCTAGCGGGAGTTTGACAGATACGCAGTATTTT.

The rearrangement uses TRBV25-1 and TRBJ1-5, with D uncertain. Trimming pared 6 bases from V and 2 bases from J, leaving 11 bases between. CDR3 length: 14 amino acids. Per germline, CDR1 MGHDK and CDR2 SYGVNS. The CDR3 DNA is TGTGCCAGCAGGGAACAAGGTGGCAATCAGCCCCAGCATTTT. This gives the protein CASREQGGNQPQHF.

The chain has TRBV4-2 and TRBJ2-5, with 12 positions matching TRBD2. V was clipped by 0 bases and J by 4 bases; unmatched bases: 9. The CDR3 runs 18 residues. Germline V gene data show CDR1 as LGHNA and CDR2 as YNFKEQ. Here the CDR3 DNA reads TGTGCCAGCAGCCAAGACGTCGTGACTAGCGGGAGTGGAGAGACCCAGTACTTC. Translating it yields CASSQDVVTSGSGETQYF.

V gene TRBV28 combines with J gene TRBJ1-5; possible D gene TRBD1, 5 bases. Trimming removed 1 base at V and 6 bases at J, with 7 bases between. The germline V gene encodes CDR1 MDHEN and CDR2 SYDVKM. CDR3 length equals 13 residues. Here the CDR3 reads CASSLFRVQPQHF. CDR3 sequence (DNA): TGTGCCAGCAGTTTATTCAGGGTTCAGCCCCAGCATTTT.

The rearrangement uses TRBV5-1 and TRBJ1-4, with 7 bases that match TRBD1. The V and J ends lost 4 bases and 2 bases, in that order; junction bases with no gene match: 5. The CDR3 is 15 amino acids. CDR1 is SGHRS and CDR2 is YFSETQ in the germline V gene. The DNA for the CDR3 is TGCGCCAGCAGCAGAACAGGGGCGACTAATGAAAAACTGTTTTTT. Amino acids: CASSRTGATNEKLFF.

The chain links TRBV13 to TRBJ1-3, with 7 positions matching TRBD1. CDR1 and CDR2 from the germline V gene are PRHDT and FYEKMQ (reference sequence). Losses at the gene ends were 5 bases for V and 3 bases for J; bases not matched to a gene: 7. This CDR3 contains 15 residues. The CDR3, as DNA: TGTGCCAGCAGCCCACAGGGGATTTATGGAAACACCATATATTTT. As protein: CASSPQGIYGNTIYF.

The chain is built from TRBV20-1 and TRBJ2-7; D unclear. V was pared by 5 bases and J by 4 bases, with 9 bases between. CDR1 and CDR2 from the germline V gene are DFQATT and SNEGSKA (reference sequence). CDR3 size: 11 residues. CDR3 nucleotide sequence: TGCAGTGCTCCCCTGGTTTACGAGCAGTACTTC. Protein sequence: CSAPLVYEQYF.

A single count supports this clone. This sequence joins TRBV9 and TRBJ2-5; no clear D gene. Trimming left V 4 bases short and J 5 bases short, with 9 bases between. The CDR3 spans 12 residues. CDR1 SGDLS and CDR2 YYNGEE come from the germline V gene. CDR3 nucleotides: TGTGCCAGCAGCTTTCGACGGGAGACCCAGTACTTC. Encoded protein: CASSFRRETQYF.

The chain has TRBV27 and TRBJ1-4; possible D gene TRBD1, 5 bases. CDR1 MNHEY and CDR2 SMNVEV come from the germline V gene (reference sequence). Trimming took 6 bases from V and 4 from J, leaving 18 bases between them. The CDR3 covers 16 residues. CDR3 DNA sequence: TGTGCCAGCAGGAAAGAACCGGGACGGTATAATGAAAAACTGTTTTTT. Translating gives CASRKEPGRYNEKLFF.

The chain recombines TRBV13 with TRBJ2-3; TRBD1 might be the D (5 bases). Trimming cost V 2 bases and J 5 bases, with 11 bases left between them. This CDR3 is 14 amino acids long. Germline CDR1 and CDR2: PRHDT and FYEKMQ (reference sequence). The CDR3 is CASSLRVQGDTQYF. The CDR3 coding sequence is TGTGCCAGCAGCTTACGGGTTCAGGGAGATACGCAGTATTTT.

Notes on this clone: One junction end disagrees with the germline gene, perhaps due to a read error. V is TRBV28 and J is TRBJ1-5; no clear D gene. In germline, CDR1 is MDHEN, CDR2 SYDVKM. The CDR3 length is 14 residues. The CDR3 sequence: CATSLAPGNQPQHF. In nucleotides, the CDR3 is TGTGCCACCAGTCTAGCGCCCGGAAATCAGCCCCAGCATTTT.

The CDR3 spells CASSLSQGDGYTF. The CDR3 DNA follows: TGTGCCAGCAGCTTAAGCCAGGGAGATGGCTACACCTTC. The rearrangement uses TRBV7-3 and TRBJ1-2; tentatively, D is TRBD1 (5 bases). The CDR3 has 13 residues. Germline-derived CDR1 and CDR2 are SGHTA and FQGTGA. Trimming removed 1 base from V and 6 bases from J, with 9 bases in between.

This chain joins TRBV30 and TRBJ2-7, with a tentative D call TRBD2 (6 bases). The CDR3 spans 13 residues. From germline, CDR1 is GTSNPN and CDR2 SVGIG (reference sequence). V shed 8 bases and J shed 6 bases, with 20 bases lying between them. CDR3 region: CAAGGTPRREQYF. CDR3 DNA sequence: TGTGCCGCAGGCGGGACCCCTAGACGCGAGCAGTACTTC.

CDR3 DNA sequence: TGTGCCAGCAGTTCTCAGTCTCGCCCCCCCACTGAAGCTTTCTTT. The encoded protein is CASSSQSRPPTEAFF. V and J are TRBV28 and TRBJ1-1; D is unresolved. Trimming pared 4 bases from V and 4 bases from J, leaving 16 bases between. Germline CDR1 reads MDHEN; CDR2 reads SYDVKM. This CDR3 is 15 amino acids long.